This record concerns one T cell receptor beta chain sequence. Its antigen is unidentified. PCR amplification relied on 60 Vbeta primers (plus 13 Jbeta primers). Sequencing used immunoSEQ multiplex PCR; TCRdb keeps in-frame clones, though not all of them. There are roughly 65,000 clones in the sample, with approximately 15% held by the top ten. Although they were nominally healthy when sampled, donors likely had unrecorded immune exposures. V trimming: 3 bases; J trimming: 9 bases; junction bases outside the gene matches: 12. Germline V CDR1 and CDR2: GTSNPN, SVGIG (reference sequence). The CDR3 totals 14 residues. This entry comes from a study of cytomegalovirus exposure and HLA in healthy donors. Study findings and constraints: A cluster of highly shared sequence variants was likely a sequencing artifact. In a later analysis, at a false discovery rate of 0.05, approximately 15,000 TCR beta sequences matched HLA alleles.

This chain connects TRBV30 to TRBJ1-2; 8 bases are a match to TRBD1. The TCR sequence derives from a boy younger than 18 in good health and CMV-seronegative. Input material: PBMCs. CDR3 amino acids: CAWRPRDRISSYTF. CDR3 in DNA: TGTGCCTGGAGACCTCGGGACAGGATAAGCAGCTACACCTTC.